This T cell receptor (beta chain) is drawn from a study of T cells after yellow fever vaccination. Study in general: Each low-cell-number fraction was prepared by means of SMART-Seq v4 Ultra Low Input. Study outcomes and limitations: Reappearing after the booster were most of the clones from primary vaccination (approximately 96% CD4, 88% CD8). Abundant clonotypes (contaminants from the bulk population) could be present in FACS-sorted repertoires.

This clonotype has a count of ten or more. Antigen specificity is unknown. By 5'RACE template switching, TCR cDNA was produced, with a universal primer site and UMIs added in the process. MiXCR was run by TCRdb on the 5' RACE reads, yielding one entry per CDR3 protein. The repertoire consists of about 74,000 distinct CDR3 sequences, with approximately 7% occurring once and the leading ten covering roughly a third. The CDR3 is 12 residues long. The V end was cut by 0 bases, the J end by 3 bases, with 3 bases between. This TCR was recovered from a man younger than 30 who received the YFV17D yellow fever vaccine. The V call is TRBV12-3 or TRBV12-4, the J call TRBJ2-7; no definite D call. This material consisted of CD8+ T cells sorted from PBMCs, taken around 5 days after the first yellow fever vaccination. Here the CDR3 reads CASSLARYEQYF. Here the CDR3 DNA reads TGTGCCAGCAGTTTAGCCCGCTACGAGCAGTACTTC.